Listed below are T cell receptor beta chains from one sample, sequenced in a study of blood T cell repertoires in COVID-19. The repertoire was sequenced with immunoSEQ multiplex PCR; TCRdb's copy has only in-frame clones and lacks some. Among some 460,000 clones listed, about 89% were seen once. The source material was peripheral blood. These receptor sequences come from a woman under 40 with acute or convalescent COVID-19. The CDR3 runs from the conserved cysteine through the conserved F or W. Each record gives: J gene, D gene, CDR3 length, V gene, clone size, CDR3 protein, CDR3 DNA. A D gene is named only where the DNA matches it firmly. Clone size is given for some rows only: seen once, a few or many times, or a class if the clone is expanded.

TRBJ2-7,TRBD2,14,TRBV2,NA,CASSMDGGAGEQYF,TGTGCCAGCAGTATGGACGGGGGGGCGGGTGAGCAGTACTTC
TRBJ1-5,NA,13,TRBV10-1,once,CAMEGGSNQPQHF,TGCGCCATGGAGGGTGGGAGCAATCAGCCCCAGCATTTT
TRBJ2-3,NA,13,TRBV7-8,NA,CASSLGQGDTQYF,TGTGCCAGCAGCTTAGGGCAGGGAGATACGCAGTATTTT
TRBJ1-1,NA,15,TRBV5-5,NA,CASSLESGSGTEAFF,TGTGCCAGCAGCTTGGAGTCGGGGTCGGGAACTGAAGCTTTCTTT
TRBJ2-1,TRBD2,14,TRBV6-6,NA,CASSLAGGWNEQFF,TGTGCCAGCAGTCTAGCGGGGGGGTGGAATGAGCAGTTCTTC
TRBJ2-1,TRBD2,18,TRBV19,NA,CASSPGVAGGLSYNEQFF,TGTGCCAGTAGTCCCGGGGTAGCGGGGGGCCTCTCCTACAATGAGCAGTTCTTC
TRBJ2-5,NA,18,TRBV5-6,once,CASSLGDFPGTGKETQYF,TGTGCCAGCAGCTTGGGCGATTTTCCGGGTACGGGGAAAGAGACCCAGTACTTC
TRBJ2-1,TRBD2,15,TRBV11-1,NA,CASSLRLADYNEQFF,TGTGCCAGCAGCTTGAGGCTAGCGGACTACAATGAGCAGTTCTTC
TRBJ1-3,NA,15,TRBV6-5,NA,CASSYREDYGNTIYF,TGTGCCAGCAGTTACCGAGAAGACTATGGAAACACCATATATTTT
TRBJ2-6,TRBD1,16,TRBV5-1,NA,CASSPYRQGGANVLTF,TGCGCCAGCAGCCCCTACCGACAGGGGGGGGCCAACGTCCTGACTTTC
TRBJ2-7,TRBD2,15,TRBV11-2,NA,CASRIVGLAVYEQYF,TGTGCCAGCAGAATAGTGGGACTAGCGGTTTACGAGCAGTACTTC
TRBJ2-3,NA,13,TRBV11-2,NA,CASSFISIDTQYF,TGTGCCAGCAGCTTTATTAGCATAGATACGCAGTATTTT
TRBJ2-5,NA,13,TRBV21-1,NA,CASSKSDSETQYF,TGTGCCAGCAGCAAATCGGACAGTGAGACCCAGTACTTC
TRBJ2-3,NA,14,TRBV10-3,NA,CATRETPSTDTQYF,TGTGCCACCCGTGAGACTCCCAGCACAGATACGCAGTATTTT
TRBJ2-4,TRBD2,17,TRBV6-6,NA,CASSRTGTSGAKNIQYF,TGTGCCAGCAGCCGAACCGGGACTAGCGGAGCCAAAAACATTCAGTACTTC
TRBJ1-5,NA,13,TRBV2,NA,CASSERMGQPQHF,TGTGCCAGCAGTGAAAGGATGGGCCAGCCCCAGCATTTT
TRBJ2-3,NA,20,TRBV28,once,CASSLVIGGQGGIKTDTQYF,TGTGCCAGCAGTTTAGTTATTGGGGGCCAGGGGGGAATCAAAACAGATACGCAGTATTTT
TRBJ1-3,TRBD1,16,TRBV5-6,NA,CASSFPPTTGSHTIYF,TGTGCCAGCAGCTTTCCCCCCACGACAGGGTCCCACACCATATATTTT
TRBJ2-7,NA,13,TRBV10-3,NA,CAISETPSVEQYF,TGTGCCATCAGTGAGACGCCTTCGGTCGAGCAGTACTTC
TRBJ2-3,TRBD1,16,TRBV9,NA,CASSTRRQGGTDTQYF,TGTGCCAGCAGCACAAGGCGACAGGGGGGCACAGATACGCAGTATTTT
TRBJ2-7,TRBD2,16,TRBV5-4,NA,CASSPGFAGGHYEQYF,TGTGCCAGCAGCCCTGGATTTGCGGGGGGCCATTACGAGCAGTACTTC
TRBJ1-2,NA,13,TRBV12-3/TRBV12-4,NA,CASSSLGGRGYTF,TGTGCCAGCAGTTCCCTCGGGGGGCGAGGCTACACCTTC